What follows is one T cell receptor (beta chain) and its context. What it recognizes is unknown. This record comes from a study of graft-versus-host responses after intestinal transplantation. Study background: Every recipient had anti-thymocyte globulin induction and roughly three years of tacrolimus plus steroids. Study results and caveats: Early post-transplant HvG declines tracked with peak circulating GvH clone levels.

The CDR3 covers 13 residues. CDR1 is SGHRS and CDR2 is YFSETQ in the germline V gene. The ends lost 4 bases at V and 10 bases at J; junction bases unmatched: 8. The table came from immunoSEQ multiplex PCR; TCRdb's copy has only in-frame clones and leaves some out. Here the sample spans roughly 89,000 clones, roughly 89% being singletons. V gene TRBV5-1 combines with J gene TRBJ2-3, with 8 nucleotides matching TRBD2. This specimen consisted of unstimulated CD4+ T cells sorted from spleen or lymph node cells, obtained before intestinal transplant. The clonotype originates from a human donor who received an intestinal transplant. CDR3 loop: CASSPPAGGAQYF. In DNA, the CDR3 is TGCGCCAGCAGCCCTCCCGCGGGGGGCGCGCAGTATTTT.